The 17 T cell receptor beta chains given below trace back to one sample, sequenced in a study of Ad26.COV2.S vaccination and SARS-CoV-2 variants. Treatment defined: approximately 18 received Ad26.COV2.S at low or high dose, single or two shots; 5 received placebo; per-sample allocation not given. Day 63 following the first vaccine or placebo injection was when the samples were taken. The table came from immunoSEQ multiplex PCR; TCRdb's copy has only in-frame clones and leaves some out. The table lists roughly 390,000 clones, about 88% of them singletons. The material was peripheral blood, obtained in a trial of Ad26.COV2.S vaccine versus placebo. These receptors originate from a person between 18 and 65 years old who received the Ad26.COV2.S COVID-19 vaccine or a placebo.

The chain combines TRBV6-6 with TRBJ2-2; perhaps TRBD2 as D (6 bases). Germline V lookup: CDR1 MNHNY, CDR2 SVGAGI (reference sequence). This CDR3 has 13 residues. The V end was cut by 1 base, the J end by 7 bases, with 7 bases between. The CDR3 here is CASSYWGGGELFF. The CDR3 DNA follows: TGTGCCAGCAGTTACTGGGGAGGCGGGGAGCTGTTTTTT.

The chain employs TRBV5-4 and TRBJ2-4; tentative D call: TRBD1 (6 bases). There are 18 residues in the CDR3. Trimming stripped 0 bases from V and 0 bases from J, with 16 bases between. CDR1 SGHNT and CDR2 YYREEE come from the germline V gene (reference sequence). CDR3 region: CASSLEGNRDIAKNIQYF. Written as DNA, the CDR3 is TGTGCCAGCAGCTTGGAAGGAAACAGGGATATAGCCAAAAACATTCAGTACTTC.

The chain links TRBV3-1 (or the pseudogene TRBV3-2) to TRBJ2-1; 7 bases line up with TRBD1. J was trimmed by 3 bases and V by 0 bases; bases with no gene match: 5. CDR3 length equals 16 residues. Per germline, CDR1 LGHDT and CDR2 YNNKEL (reference sequence). The CDR3 spells CASSQDSGTDYNEQFF. CDR3 bases: TGTGCCAGCAGCCAAGATAGTGGGACAGACTACAATGAGCAGTTCTTC.

This chain links TRBV16 with TRBJ1-4; 8 bases agree with TRBD1. This CDR3 spans 15 amino acids. V shed 4 bases and J 3 bases; nucleotides not matched to a gene: 4. CDR1 and CDR2 (germline): KGHSY, FQNENV. The CDR3 DNA follows: TGTGCCAGCAGCCCCGGACAGGGCCCTAATGAAAAACTGTTTTTT. It is translated as CASSPGQGPNEKLFF.

V and J are TRBV19 and TRBJ1-1; D not certain. The germline V and J ends were trimmed by 3 bases and 5 bases, with 10 bases remaining between them. Germline assignment: CDR1 LNHDA and CDR2 SQIVND (reference sequence). The CDR3 contains 13 residues. CDR3 nucleotides: TGTGCCAGTAGTATGAGTGTTGGAACTGAAGCTTTCTTT. This encodes CASSMSVGTEAFF.

The rearrangement links TRBV11-2 to TRBJ2-2; D gene unclear. V was trimmed by 0 bases and J by 13 bases, leaving 12 bases between them. This CDR3 is built from 13 residues. The germline V gene has CDR1 SGHAT and CDR2 FQNNGV. The CDR3 reads CASSLDLSRGLFF. In nucleotides, the CDR3 is TGTGCCAGCAGCTTAGATCTTAGCAGAGGGCTGTTTTTT.

V usage is TRBV6-2 or TRBV6-3 and J usage is TRBJ1-1; 8 bases match TRBD1. V shed 3 bases, J shed 1 base, and the junction held 4 bases outside the gene matches. This CDR3 region has 15 residues. Germline CDR1 is MNHEY and CDR2 is SVGEGT. The CDR3 sequence is CASSYSGQGNTEAFF. The CDR3 coding sequence is TGTGCCAGCAGTTATTCCGGACAGGGGAACACTGAAGCTTTCTTT.

The chain recombines TRBV6-6 with TRBJ1-5; weak D call: TRBD1 (5 bases). The V end lost 6 bases, the J end lost 4 bases, and 16 bases lay between the germline ends. Looked up from germline, CDR1 is MNHNY and CDR2 is SVGAGI (reference sequence). This CDR3 contains 15 residues. The CDR3 bases are TGTGCCAGCAGCCGACCGGGACGGGCTAATCAGCCCCAGCATTTT. Translation gives CASSRPGRANQPQHF.

This chain connects TRBV3-1 (or the pseudogene TRBV3-2) to TRBJ2-1, with D perhaps matching TRBD1 (6 bases). The germline V and J ends were trimmed by 1 base and 9 bases, with 22 bases remaining between them. The CDR3 consists of 17 residues. Germline V lookup: CDR1 LGHDT, CDR2 YNNKEL (reference sequence). The CDR3: CASSQVVGRRQGSEQFF. CDR3 in DNA: TGTGCCAGCAGCCAAGTAGTGGGGCGACGGCAGGGGAGTGAGCAGTTCTTC.

The CDR3 is CASSESSGGYLSTDTQYF. For the CDR3, the DNA is TGTGCCAGCAGCGAATCTAGCGGGGGGTATCTGAGTACAGATACGCAGTATTTT. The chain uses TRBV6-1 and TRBJ2-3; 11 nucleotides agree with TRBD2. Looked up from germline, CDR1 is MNHNS and CDR2 is SASEGT. V trimming: 6 bases; J trimming: 3 bases; junction bases outside the gene matches: 14. The CDR3 totals 18 residues.

The chain has TRBV7-9 and TRBJ1-4, with D unresolved. This CDR3 is built from 14 residues. Trimming pared 1 base from V and 7 bases from J, leaving 10 bases between. The germline gives CDR1 SEHNR, CDR2 FQNEAQ (reference sequence). The CDR3 here is CASSLGLGSEKLFF. DNA of the CDR3: TGTGCCAGCAGCTTAGGGTTGGGGAGTGAAAAACTGTTTTTT.

This rearrangement joins TRBV4-2 to TRBJ1-2; D uncertain. V gave up 1 base and J gave up 2 bases, with 5 bases separating them. The V gene's germline CDR1 is LGHNA and CDR2 YNFKEQ. CDR3 length: 13 amino acids. The chain's CDR3 is CASSQADNYGYTF. CDR3 nucleotide sequence: TGTGCCAGCAGCCAAGCCGACAACTATGGCTACACCTTC.

V is TRBV23-1 and J is TRBJ1-2; possible D gene TRBD1, 5 bases. TRBV23-1 is given ORF status, its function remaining uncertain. Trimming stripped 8 bases from V and 7 bases from J, with 14 bases between. The CDR3 runs 12 residues. The CDR3 region is CASHGHDGGYTF. CDR3 DNA: TGCGCCAGCCACGGACACGACGGTGGCTACACCTTC.

This sequence joins TRBV27 and TRBJ2-3; no clear D gene. Germline V CDR1 and CDR2: MNHEY, SMNVEV (reference sequence). Trimming took 6 bases from V and 2 from J, leaving 18 bases between them. CDR3 size: 16 residues. The CDR3 DNA sequence: TGTGCCAGCAGGCCCCGCGCCCAGGCCCCCACAGATACGCAGTATTTT. It translates to CASRPRAQAPTDTQYF.

This chain connects TRBV4-3 to TRBJ1-5; no clear D gene. The CDR3 has 13 amino acids. Germline-derived CDR1 and CDR2 are LGHNA and YSLEER. The V and J ends lost 3 bases and 3 bases respectively, with 6 bases between them. DNA for the CDR3: TGCGCCAGCAGCCAGATCATCAATCAGCCCCAGCATTTT. Amino acids: CASSQIINQPQHF.

The gene calls are TRBV4-1 and TRBJ1-2, with D possibly matching TRBD1 (6 bases). In germline, CDR1 is MGHRA, CDR2 YSYEKL. The CDR3 consists of 15 residues. Trimming took 1 base from V and 6 from J, leaving 15 bases between them. The CDR3, as DNA: TGCGCCAGCAGCCAAGGTTGGACAGCCCGGGATGGCTACACCTTC. Its protein is CASSQGWTARDGYTF.

The chain joins TRBV5-1 to TRBJ2-7, with D hard to call. This CDR3 spans 15 amino acids. Deletions cut 0 bases from V and 7 bases from J, with 17 bases between. Germline lookup yields CDR1 SGHRS and CDR2 YFSETQ. In DNA, the CDR3 is TGCGCCAGCAGCTTGGGCGTTTCAGGTCTGGAGGAGCAGTACTTC. Encoded protein: CASSLGVSGLEEQYF.